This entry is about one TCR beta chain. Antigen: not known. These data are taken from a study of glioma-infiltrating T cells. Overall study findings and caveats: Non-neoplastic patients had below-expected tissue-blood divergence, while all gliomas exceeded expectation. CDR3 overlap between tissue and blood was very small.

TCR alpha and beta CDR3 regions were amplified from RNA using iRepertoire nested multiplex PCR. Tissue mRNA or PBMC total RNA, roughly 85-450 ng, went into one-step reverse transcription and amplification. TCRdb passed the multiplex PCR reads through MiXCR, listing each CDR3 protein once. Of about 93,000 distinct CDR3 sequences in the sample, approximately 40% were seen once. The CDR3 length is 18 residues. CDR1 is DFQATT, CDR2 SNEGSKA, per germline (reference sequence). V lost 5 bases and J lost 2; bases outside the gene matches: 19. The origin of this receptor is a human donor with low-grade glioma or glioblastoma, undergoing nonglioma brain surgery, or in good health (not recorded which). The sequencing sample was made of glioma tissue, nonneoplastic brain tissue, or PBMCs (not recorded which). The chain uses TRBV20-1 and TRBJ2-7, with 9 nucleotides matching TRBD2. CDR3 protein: CSADPTSGLNLVTYEQYF. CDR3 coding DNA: TGCAGTGCTGACCCGACTAGCGGACTCAACCTGGTCACCTACGAGCAGTACTTC.